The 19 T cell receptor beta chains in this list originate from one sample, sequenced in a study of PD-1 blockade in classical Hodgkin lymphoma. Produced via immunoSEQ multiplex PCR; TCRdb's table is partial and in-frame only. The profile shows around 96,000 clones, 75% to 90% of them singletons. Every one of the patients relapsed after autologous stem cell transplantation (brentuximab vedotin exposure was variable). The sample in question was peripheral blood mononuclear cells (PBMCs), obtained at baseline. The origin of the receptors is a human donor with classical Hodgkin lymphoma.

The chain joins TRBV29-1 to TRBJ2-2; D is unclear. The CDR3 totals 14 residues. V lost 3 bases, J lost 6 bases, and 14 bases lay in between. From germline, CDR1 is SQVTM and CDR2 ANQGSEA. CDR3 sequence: CSVDTGYRAGELFF. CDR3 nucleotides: TGCAGCGTTGATACGGGTTATCGGGCCGGGGAGCTGTTTTTT.

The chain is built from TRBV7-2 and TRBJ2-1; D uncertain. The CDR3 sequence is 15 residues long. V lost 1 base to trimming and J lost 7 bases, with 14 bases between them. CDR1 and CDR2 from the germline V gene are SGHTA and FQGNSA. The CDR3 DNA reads TGTGCCAGCAGCTTAGGTTACACCGCTAAGAATGAGCAGTTCTTC. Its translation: CASSLGYTAKNEQFF.

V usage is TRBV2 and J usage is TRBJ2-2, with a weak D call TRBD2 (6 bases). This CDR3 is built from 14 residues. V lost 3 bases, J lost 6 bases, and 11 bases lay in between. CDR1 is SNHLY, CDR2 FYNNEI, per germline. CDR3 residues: CASSDRTGAGELFF. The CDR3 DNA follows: TGTGCCAGCAGTGATCGGACGGGAGCCGGGGAGCTGTTTTTT.

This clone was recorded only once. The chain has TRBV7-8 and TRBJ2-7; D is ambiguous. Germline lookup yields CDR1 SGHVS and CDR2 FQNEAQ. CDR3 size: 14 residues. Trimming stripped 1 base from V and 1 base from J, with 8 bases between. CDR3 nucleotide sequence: TGTGCCAGCAGCTTAGGCTCTCAGTCCTACGAGCAGTACTTC. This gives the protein CASSLGSQSYEQYF.

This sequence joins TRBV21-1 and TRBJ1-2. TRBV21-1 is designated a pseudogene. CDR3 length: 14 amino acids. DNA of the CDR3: TGTGCCAGCACTACAATGGCGTGGCAAAATGGCTACACCTTC. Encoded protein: CASTTMAWQNGYTF.

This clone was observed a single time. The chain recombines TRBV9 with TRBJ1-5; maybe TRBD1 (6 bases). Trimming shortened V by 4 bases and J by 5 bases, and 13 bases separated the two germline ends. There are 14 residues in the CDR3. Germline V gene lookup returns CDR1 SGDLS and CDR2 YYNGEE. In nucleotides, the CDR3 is TGTGCCAGCAGCCCCCGAGGGGGGGATCAGCCCCAGCATTTT. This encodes CASSPRGGDQPQHF.

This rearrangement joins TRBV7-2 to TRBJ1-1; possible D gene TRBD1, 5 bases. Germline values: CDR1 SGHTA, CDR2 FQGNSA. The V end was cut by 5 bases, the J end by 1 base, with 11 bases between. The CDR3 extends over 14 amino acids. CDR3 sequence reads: CASSPGAANTEAFF. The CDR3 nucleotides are TGTGCCAGCAGCCCCGGGGCGGCGAACACTGAAGCTTTCTTT.

The CDR3 DNA is TGTGCCAGCAGCCGTCCCGGGACAGGGTTAGGGACCAACGTCCTGACTTTC. Protein: CASSRPGTGLGTNVLTF. The chain has TRBV25-1 and TRBJ2-6; 9 bases fit TRBD1. The junction had 14 bases not matched to a gene; V was cut back by 6 bases and J by 8 bases. Germline loops: CDR1 MGHDK, CDR2 SYGVNS. This CDR3 comprises 17 residues.

CDR3 protein: CASSTIREGAADTQYF. The CDR3, as DNA: TGTGCCAGTAGCACCATTCGGGAGGGGGCCGCAGATACGCAGTATTTT. The genes are TRBV19 and TRBJ2-3; D is perhaps TRBD2 (8 bases). The CDR3 runs 16 residues. CDR1 is LNHDA and CDR2 is SQIVND in the germline V gene (reference sequence). The V end lost 6 bases, the J end lost 4 bases, and 20 bases lay between the germline ends.

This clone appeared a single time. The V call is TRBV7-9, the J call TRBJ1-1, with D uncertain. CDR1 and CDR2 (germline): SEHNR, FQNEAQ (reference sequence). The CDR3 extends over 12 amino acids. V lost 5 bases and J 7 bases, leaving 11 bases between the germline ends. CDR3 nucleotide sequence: TGTGCCAGCAGCCTAAACAGCGTTGAAGCTTTCTTT. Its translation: CASSLNSVEAFF.

The CDR3 is CASSQASNEQFF. The DNA for the CDR3 is TGTGCCAGCTCACAGGCGTCCAATGAGCAGTTCTTC. The chain recombines TRBV18 with TRBJ2-1; D is ambiguous. CDR3 length equals 12 residues. CDR1 KGHSH and CDR2 LQKENI come from the germline V gene. Trimming stripped 4 bases from V and 6 bases from J, with 7 bases between.

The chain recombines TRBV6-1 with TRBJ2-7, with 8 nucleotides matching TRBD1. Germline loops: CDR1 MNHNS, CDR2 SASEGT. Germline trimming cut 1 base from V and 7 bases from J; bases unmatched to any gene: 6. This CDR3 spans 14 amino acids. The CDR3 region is CASSEETGAREQYF. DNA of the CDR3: TGTGCCAGCAGTGAAGAGACAGGGGCCCGGGAGCAGTACTTC.

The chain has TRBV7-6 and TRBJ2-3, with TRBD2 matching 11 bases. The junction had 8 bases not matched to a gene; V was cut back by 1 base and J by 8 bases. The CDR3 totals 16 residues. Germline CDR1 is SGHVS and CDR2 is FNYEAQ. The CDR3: CASSLGLAGGPGTQYF. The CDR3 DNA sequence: TGTGCCAGCAGCTTAGGTTTAGCGGGAGGGCCTGGTACGCAGTATTTT.

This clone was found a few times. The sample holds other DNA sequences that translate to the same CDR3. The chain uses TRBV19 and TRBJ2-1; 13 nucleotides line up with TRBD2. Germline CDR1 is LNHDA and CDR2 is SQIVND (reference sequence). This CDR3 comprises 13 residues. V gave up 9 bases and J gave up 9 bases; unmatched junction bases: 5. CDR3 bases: TGTGCCAGCCGGACTAGCGGGAGTGGTGAGCAGTTCTTC. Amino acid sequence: CASRTSGSGEQFF. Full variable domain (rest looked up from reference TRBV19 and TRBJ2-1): DGGITQSPKYLFRKEGQNVTLSCEQNLNHDAMYWYRQDPGQGLRLIYYSQIVNDFQKGDIAEGYSVSREKKESFPLTVTSAQKNPTAFYLCASRTSGSGEQFFGPGTRLTVL.

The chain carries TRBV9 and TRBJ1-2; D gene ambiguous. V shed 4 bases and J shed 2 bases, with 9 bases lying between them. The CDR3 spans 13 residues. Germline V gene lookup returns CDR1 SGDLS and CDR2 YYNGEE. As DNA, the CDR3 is TGTGCCAGCAGCCCGACTGAGAACTATGGCTACACCTTC. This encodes CASSPTENYGYTF.

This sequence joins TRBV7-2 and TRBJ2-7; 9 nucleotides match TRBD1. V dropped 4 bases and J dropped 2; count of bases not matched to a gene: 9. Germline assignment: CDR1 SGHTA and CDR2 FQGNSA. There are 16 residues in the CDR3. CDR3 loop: CASSSFETGGTYEQYF. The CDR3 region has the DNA TGTGCCAGCAGCTCCTTTGAGACAGGGGGAACCTACGAGCAGTACTTC.

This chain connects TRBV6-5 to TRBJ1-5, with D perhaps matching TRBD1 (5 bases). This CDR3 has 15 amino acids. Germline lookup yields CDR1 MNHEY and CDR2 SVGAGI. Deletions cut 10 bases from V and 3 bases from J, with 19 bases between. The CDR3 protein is CATLTYQGFNQPQHF. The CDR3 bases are TGTGCCACGCTTACCTATCAGGGATTCAATCAGCCCCAGCATTTT.

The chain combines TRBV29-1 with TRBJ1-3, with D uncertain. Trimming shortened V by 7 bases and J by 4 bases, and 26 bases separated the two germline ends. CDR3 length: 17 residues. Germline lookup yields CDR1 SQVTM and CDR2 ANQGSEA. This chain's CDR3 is CSGQPPEGLAGGNTIYF. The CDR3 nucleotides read TGCAGCGGTCAACCTCCTGAAGGGCTCGCAGGCGGAAACACCATATATTTT.

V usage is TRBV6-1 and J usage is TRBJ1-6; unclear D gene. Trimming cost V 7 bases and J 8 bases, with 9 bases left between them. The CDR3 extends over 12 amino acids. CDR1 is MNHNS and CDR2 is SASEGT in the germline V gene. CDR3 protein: CASIGSYSPLHF. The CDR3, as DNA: TGTGCCAGCATAGGGAGCTATTCACCCCTCCACTTT.